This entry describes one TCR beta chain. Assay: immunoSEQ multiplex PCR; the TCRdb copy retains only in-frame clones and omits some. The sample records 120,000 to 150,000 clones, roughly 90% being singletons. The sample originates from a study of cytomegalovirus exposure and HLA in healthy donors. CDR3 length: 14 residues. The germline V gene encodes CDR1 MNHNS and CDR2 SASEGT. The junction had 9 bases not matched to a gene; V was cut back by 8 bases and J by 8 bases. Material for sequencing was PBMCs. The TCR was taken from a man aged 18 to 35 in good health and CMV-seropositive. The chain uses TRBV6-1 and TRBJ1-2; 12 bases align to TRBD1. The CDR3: CASAPGQGARGYTF. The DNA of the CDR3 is TGTGCCAGCGCTCCGGGACAGGGGGCCCGCGGCTACACCTTC.